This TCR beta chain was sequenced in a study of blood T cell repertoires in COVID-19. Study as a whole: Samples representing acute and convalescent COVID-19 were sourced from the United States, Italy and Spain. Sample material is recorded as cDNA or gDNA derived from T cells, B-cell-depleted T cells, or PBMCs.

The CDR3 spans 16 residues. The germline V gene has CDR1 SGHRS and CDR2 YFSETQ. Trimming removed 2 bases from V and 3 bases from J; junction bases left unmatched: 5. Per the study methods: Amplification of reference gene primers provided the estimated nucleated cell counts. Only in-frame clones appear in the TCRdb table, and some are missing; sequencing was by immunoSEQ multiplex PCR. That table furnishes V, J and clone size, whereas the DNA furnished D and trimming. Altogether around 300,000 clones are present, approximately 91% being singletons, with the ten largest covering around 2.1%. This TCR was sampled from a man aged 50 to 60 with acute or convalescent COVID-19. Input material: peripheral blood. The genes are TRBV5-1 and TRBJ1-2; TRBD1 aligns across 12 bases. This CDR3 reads CASSLTGTGGDYGYTF. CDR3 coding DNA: TGCGCCAGCAGCTTAACCGGGACAGGGGGCGACTATGGCTACACCTTC.